Below are 2 T cell receptor beta chains sequenced from a single sample in a study of blood T cell repertoires in COVID-19. Libraries were prepared by immunoSEQ multiplex PCR; TCRdb keeps only in-frame clonotypes and omits some of them. The sample records some 88,000 clones, over 75% being singletons. The sequenced sample was peripheral blood. These receptors were taken from a woman aged 70 to 79 with acute or convalescent COVID-19.

The V gene is TRBV5-1, the J gene TRBJ1-4, with TRBD1 as a possible D gene (6 bases). Germline lookup yields CDR1 SGHRS and CDR2 YFSETQ. The CDR3 runs to 14 residues. V shed 4 bases and J shed 5 bases, with 12 bases lying between them. The CDR3 region is CASSPVDRNEKLFF. The CDR3 DNA sequence: TGCGCCAGCAGCCCCGTGGACAGAAATGAAAAACTGTTTTTT.

The chain combines TRBV7-2 with TRBJ2-1; TRBD2 agrees at 9 bases. Germline V lookup: CDR1 SGHTA, CDR2 FQGNSA. The CDR3 length is 16 residues. Trimming took 4 bases from V and 7 from J; bases not matched to a gene: 11. DNA of the CDR3: TGTGCCAGCAGCTCCCACGTATTGACTAGCGGTAATGAGCAGTTCTTC. Translating it yields CASSSHVLTSGNEQFF.